This T cell receptor beta chain was observed in a study of early T cells in non-severe SARS-CoV-2 infection. Study in general: Unsorted whole blood bulk RNA was sequenced, with unpaired chains.

Points from the study as a whole: Matching results from VDJdb favored anti-spike CD8 responses, leaving private and CD4 specificities undetected.

Germline CDR1 is DFQATT and CDR2 is SNEGSKA (reference sequence). The V and J ends lost 4 bases and 14 bases, in that order; junction bases with no gene match: 10. The CDR3 length is 12 residues. About this clonotype: No antigen is known for it.

Individual cDNA molecules received unique molecular identifiers. TCRdb ran MiXCR on the 5' RACE reads and lists one entry per CDR3 protein. Among tens of thousands of distinct CDR3 sequences listed, 6.5% to 9% were seen once. The sequencing sample was made of whole blood. The clonotype originates from an adult who was a healthcare worker with PCR-confirmed SARS-CoV-2 infection or an uninfected control (not recorded which). V is TRBV20-1 and J is TRBJ2-3; 9 nucleotides align to TRBD2. CDR3 nucleotides: TGCAGTGCTAAATTAGCGGGAGAGGCGGGGTATTTT. It is translated as CSAKLAGEAGYF.